This TCR beta chain stems from a study of CD8 T cells in Susac syndrome. The RNA, about 0.45 to 1 ug, was put through reverse transcription using random hexamers. An immunoSEQ multiplex PCR amplified TCR beta CDR3 over 54 Vbeta and 13 Jbeta. TCRdb reprocessed the immunoSEQ multiplex PCR reads with MiXCR, giving one entry per CDR3 protein. The data show 120,000 or so distinct CDR3 sequences, roughly 94% seen once. It was negative isolation that provided the CD8+ and CD4+ T cells, whereas TEMRA cells were enriched by FACS. Study results and caveats: Expansion of Susac CD8+ clones peaked in TEMRA cells and in active patients. Susac-specific public clones found in total CD8+ repertoires numbered 15 to 20, and those in CD8+ TEMRA repertoires numbered several.

The CDR3 has 11 amino acids. The germline V and J ends were trimmed by 8 bases and 4 bases, with 10 bases remaining between them. Germline CDR1 DFQATT, CDR2 SNEGSKA (reference sequence). About this clonotype itself: The antigen remains undetermined.

The sample consisted of CD8+ T cells from PBMCs. This TCR derives from a human donor with Susac syndrome. The V and J genes are TRBV20-1 and TRBJ2-3, with D possibly called TRBD1 or TRBD2 (6 bases each). The CDR3, as DNA: TGCAGTTCGGGGGCACCAGATACGCAGTATTTT. Translation: CSSGAPDTQYF.